One and the same sample provided the 16 T cell receptor beta chains below, sequenced in a study of T cell responses to AZD1222 COVID-19 vaccine. The data were produced by immunoSEQ multiplex PCR, yet TCRdb's version contains in-frame clones alone and is incomplete. Here the sample spans roughly 140,000 clones, approximately 87% being singletons. Sample: peripheral blood, taken 28 days after the second AZD1222 dose. The receptors stem from an adult who received the AZD1222 COVID-19 vaccine.

The rearrangement uses TRBV11-3 and TRBJ2-1; D unclear. Germline assignment: CDR1 SGHNT and CDR2 YENEEA. The CDR3 extends over 14 amino acids. V lost 5 bases to trimming and J lost 9 bases, with 17 bases between them. CDR3 DNA sequence: TGTGCCAGCAGCCCCTCACTTTTGAGAAGTGAGCAGTTCTTC. It translates to CASSPSLLRSEQFF.

The genes are TRBV11-3 and TRBJ2-1; 9 bases agree with TRBD2. Trimming at V came to 5 bases and at J to 4 bases, leaving 6 bases not matched to a gene. The length of the CDR3 is 15 residues. Germline CDR1 reads SGHNT; CDR2 reads YENEEA. CDR3 loop: CASSPGTSRYNEQFF. The DNA of the CDR3 is TGTGCCAGCAGCCCCGGGACTAGCCGATACAATGAGCAGTTCTTC.

The chain recombines TRBV7-3 with TRBJ1-5; a weak D match, TRBD1 (5 bases). V shed 5 bases and J shed 1 base, with 15 bases lying between them. The CDR3 length is 16 residues. The germline V gene encodes CDR1 SGHTA and CDR2 FQGTGA. The CDR3 bases are TGTGCCAGCAGCCCCCTCATCGGGGGAAGCAATCAGCCCCAGCATTTT. Its protein is CASSPLIGGSNQPQHF.

This clone has just one count. The V and J genes are TRBV5-6 and TRBJ1-4, with D uncertain. This CDR3 contains 17 residues. The V end was cut by 0 bases, the J end by 4 bases, with 16 bases between. The V gene's germline CDR1 is SGHDT and CDR2 YYEEEE. The CDR3 DNA is TGTGCCAGCAGCTTGGCAAAAGGACGGTTCCGTAATGAAAAACTGTTTTTT. This gives the protein CASSLAKGRFRNEKLFF.

The J gene is TRBJ2-7, the V gene TRBV27, with a tentative D call TRBD1 (6 bases). This CDR3 spans 12 amino acids. V was clipped by 8 bases and J by 4 bases, with 12 bases between them. CDR1 is MNHEY, CDR2 SMNVEV, per germline (reference sequence). CDR3 amino acids: CASRDNHYEQYF. The CDR3 nucleotides are TGTGCCAGCCGGGACAACCATTACGAGCAGTACTTC.

This chain connects TRBV19 to TRBJ2-3; 9 nucleotides align to TRBD1. V lost 6 bases to trimming and J lost 4 bases; unmatched junction nucleotides: 2. This CDR3 has 13 residues. Germline assignment: CDR1 LNHDA and CDR2 SQIVND (reference sequence). CDR3 in amino acids: CASRDRGADTQYF. CDR3 bases: TGTGCCAGTAGGGACAGGGGAGCAGATACGCAGTATTTT.

The chain couples TRBV7-3 to TRBJ2-1; 10 bases are shared with TRBD1. Germline assignment: CDR1 SGHTA and CDR2 FQGTGA. The junction had 8 bases not matched to a gene; V was cut back by 5 bases and J by 10 bases. CDR3 size: 14 residues. The CDR3 here is CASSPGTGVGEQFF. CDR3 DNA sequence: TGTGCCAGCAGCCCCGGGACAGGGGTCGGGGAGCAGTTCTTC.

The chain couples TRBV28 to TRBJ2-1, with TRBD2 matching 9 bases. The length of the CDR3 is 17 residues. With 2 bases clipped from V and 5 bases from J, the junction kept 10 bases outside the gene matches. Germline CDR1 and CDR2: MDHEN and SYDVKM. CDR3 in DNA: TGTGCCAGCAGTTTACCTAGCGGGATAACGTTCGACAATGAGCAGTTCTTC. It is translated as CASSLPSGITFDNEQFF.

The V gene is TRBV18, the J gene TRBJ2-1; D is unresolved. Germline loops: CDR1 KGHSH, CDR2 LQKENI. Trimming removed 2 bases at V and 6 bases at J, with 11 bases between. The CDR3 runs 14 residues. The CDR3 region has the DNA TGTGCCAGCTCACCATGGACCCAAAGCAATGAGCAGTTCTTC. Its protein product is CASSPWTQSNEQFF.

This clone was recorded once. The V and J genes are TRBV7-6 and TRBJ1-5, with 10 bases matching TRBD1. The CDR3 is made up of 14 amino acids. The ends lost 5 bases at V and 4 bases at J; junction bases unmatched: 2. The germline V gene has CDR1 SGHVS and CDR2 FNYEAQ. The CDR3 is CASSAGQGNQPQHF. The DNA of the CDR3 is TGTGCCAGCAGCGCGGGACAGGGGAATCAGCCCCAGCATTTT.

The chain employs TRBV5-6 and TRBJ1-4; possibly TRBD1 for D (5 bases). Deletions cut 2 bases from V and 4 bases from J, with 15 bases between. Germline CDR1 and CDR2: SGHDT and YYEEEE. This CDR3 region has 16 residues. The DNA for the CDR3 is TGTGCCAGCAGCTTCAGGATGCAGGGCGGTAATGAAAAACTGTTTTTT. It encodes CASSFRMQGGNEKLFF.

The chain couples TRBV4-2 to TRBJ1-4, with 12 bases matching TRBD1. Germline loops: CDR1 LGHNA, CDR2 YNFKEQ. The V segment lost 3 bases and the J segment 8 bases; nucleotides outside the gene matches: 4. This CDR3 is built from 15 residues. CDR3 nucleotides: TGTGCCAGCAGCCAGGGGACAGGGGGCCGAGAAAAACTGTTTTTT. This codes for CASSQGTGGREKLFF.

The chain links TRBV21-1 to TRBJ2-1; TRBD1, the table's D call, lacks a check against the DNA. TRBV21-1 is listed as a pseudogene. The CDR3 covers 17 residues. CDR3 sequence (DNA): TGTGCCAGCAGCAAAGGGGCCAGGGATGTATCCTACAATGAGCAGTTCTTC. Its translation: CASSKGARDVSYNEQFF.

This chain joins TRBV7-8 and TRBJ2-7; possible D gene TRBD2, 6 bases. The CDR3 runs to 13 residues. Trimming left V 0 bases short and J 9 bases short, with 12 bases between. The V gene's germline CDR1 is SGHVS and CDR2 FQNEAQ. The CDR3 is CASSLALEGGQYF. As DNA, the CDR3 is TGTGCCAGCAGCTTAGCTTTGGAGGGCGGGCAGTACTTC.

The genes are TRBV9 and TRBJ1-1; D ambiguous. Germline V CDR1 and CDR2: SGDLS, YYNGEE. V shed 0 bases and J shed 1 base, with 13 bases lying between them. The CDR3 extends over 16 amino acids. The CDR3 sequence: CASSVGTDTWNTEAFF. CDR3 DNA: TGTGCCAGCAGCGTAGGAACCGACACTTGGAACACTGAAGCTTTCTTT.

The J gene is TRBJ2-5, the V gene TRBV6-5; 7 nucleotides match TRBD1. Germline CDR1 and CDR2: MNHEY and SVGAGI. The V gene end was trimmed by 4 bases and the J gene end by 1 base; junction bases not matched to a gene: 3. The CDR3 is 14 residues long. The CDR3 loop reads CASSFRTGQETQYF. The CDR3 DNA follows: TGTGCCAGCAGTTTCCGGACAGGCCAAGAGACCCAGTACTTC.